The 21 T cell receptor beta chains reported below all come from one sample, sequenced in a study of breast tumors, draining lymph nodes, adjacent tissues. TCRdb independently ran MiXCR on the multiplex PCR reads; one entry per CDR3 protein. The sample contains tens of thousands of distinct CDR3 sequences, more than 25% of which appear only once. Samples came from axillary lymph nodes draining the breast cancer. Source material: axillary lymph node tissue. Receptors were obtained from a female donor with breast cancer. Some clones in this sample may be carry-over from other donors' samples.

This clonotype occurred many times. With a much larger clone just one base away, this may be a read error. This sequence joins TRBV20-1 and TRBJ1-2, with 9 nucleotides matching TRBD1. Germline V CDR1 and CDR2: DFQATT, SNEGSKA (reference sequence). The CDR3 has 15 amino acids. The V gene end was trimmed by 3 bases and the J gene end by 8 bases; junction bases not matched to a gene: 13. The CDR3 nucleotides are TGCAGTGCTAGTCGGGCCGGACAGGGGACGACGGGCTACACCTTC. It encodes CSASRAGQGTTGYTF.

The chain couples TRBV5-6 to TRBJ1-1; D is unclear. With 0 bases removed from V and 5 bases from J, the gap between germline ends came to 5 bases. Germline loops: CDR1 SGHDT, CDR2 YYEEEE. There are 12 residues in the CDR3. The CDR3 bases are TGTGCCAGCAGCTTGGAAGAGACTGAAGCTTTCTTT. It codes for CASSLEETEAFF.

This clonotype was seen ten or more times. The V and J genes are TRBV9 and TRBJ1-4; 7 nucleotides align to TRBD1. The CDR3 loop spans 13 amino acids. Trimming cost V 4 bases and J 7 bases; bases outside gene matches: 4. Germline CDR1 SGDLS, CDR2 YYNGEE. CDR3 DNA sequence: TGTGCCAGCAGCCCAGGACAGGCTGAAAAACTGTTTTTT. It encodes CASSPGQAEKLFF. Based on the CDR3 plus reference TRBV9 and TRBJ1-4, the full variable domain is DSGVTQTPKHLITATGQRVTLRCSPRSGDLSVYWYQQSLDQGLQFLIQYYNGEERAKGNILERFSAQQFPDLHSELNLSSLELGDSALYFCASSPGQAEKLFFGSGTQLSVL.

This clonotype was seen repeatedly, ten times or more. The V and J genes are TRBV9 and TRBJ2-2; D possibly uses TRBD1 or TRBD2 (5 bases each). The CDR3 spans 16 residues. Looked up from germline, CDR1 is SGDLS and CDR2 is YYNGEE. V lost 1 base, J lost 6 bases, and 16 bases lay in between. CDR3 coding DNA: TGTGCCAGCAGCGTAAACCCGGGACCCCAGTCCGGGGAGCTGTTTTTT. As protein: CASSVNPGPQSGELFF. The variable domain in full, completed from reference TRBV9 and TRBJ2-2, reads DSGVTQTPKHLITATGQRVTLRCSPRSGDLSVYWYQQSLDQGLQFLIQYYNGEERAKGNILERFSAQQFPDLHSELNLSSLELGDSALYFCASSVNPGPQSGELFFGEGSRLTVL.

V is TRBV5-1 and J is TRBJ2-7; 12 bases fit TRBD1. This CDR3 is 16 amino acids long. The germline V gene has CDR1 SGHRS and CDR2 YFSETQ. After removal of 5 bases from V and 7 bases from J, the junction contained 13 bases not matched to a gene. The CDR3 nucleotides read TGCGCCAGCAGAGTTGGTCGGGACAGGGGGCGTGAAGAGCAGTACTTC. Protein sequence: CASRVGRDRGREEQYF.

In its sample, this clonotype was seen many times. The chain links TRBV7-2 to TRBJ1-2, with D uncertain. Per germline, CDR1 SGHTA and CDR2 FQGNSA. The CDR3 is made up of 14 amino acids. Trimming left V 0 bases short and J 1 base short, with 6 bases between. CDR3 in amino acids: CASSLAPNNYGYTF. The CDR3 nucleotides read TGTGCCAGCAGCTTAGCGCCGAATAACTATGGCTACACCTTC.

A note on this clonotype: One end of the junction varies from germline; a read error may be responsible. V is TRBV6-5 and J is TRBJ1-5; D is ambiguous. Germline lookup yields CDR1 MNHEY and CDR2 SVGAGI. This CDR3 spans 15 amino acids. The CDR3: CASGYSPGGNQPQHF. CDR3 nucleotides: TGTGCCAGCGGTTACTCGCCGGGTGGCAATCAGCCCCAGCATTTT.

This clonotype was found many times. The chain is built from TRBV6-1 and TRBJ1-4; D gene unclear. Germline V lookup: CDR1 MNHNS, CDR2 SASEGT. V was pared by 6 bases and J by 5 bases, with 13 bases between. This CDR3 spans 14 amino acids. In DNA, the CDR3 is TGTGCCAGCAGGACGGCGGGATTCAATGAAAAACTGTTTTTT. Translated, it gives CASRTAGFNEKLFF.

In this sample, this clonotype turned up many times. The chain uses TRBV24-1 and TRBJ2-3; TRBD2 is a possible D gene (7 bases). Trimming removed 8 bases at V and 3 bases at J, with 11 bases between. The CDR3 covers 13 residues. The germline V gene has CDR1 KGHDR and CDR2 SFDVKD. The CDR3 loop is CATNGGLTDTQYF. The CDR3 nucleotides are TGTGCCACCAACGGGGGGCTGACAGATACGCAGTATTTT.

This clonotype was observed many times. Being one base from a much bigger clone, this may be a read error. The chain combines TRBV20-1 with TRBJ2-7; tentatively, D is TRBD1 or TRBD2 (8 bases each). Trimming took off 6 bases at V and 2 bases at J, with 20 bases between the two ends. This CDR3 is built from 15 residues. Germline V gene lookup returns CDR1 DFQATT and CDR2 SNEGSKA (reference sequence). The CDR3 spells CSALGGGQVTYEQYF. The CDR3 DNA is TGCAGTGCCCTCGGGGGGGGACAGGTTACCTACGAGCAGTACTTC.

This clonotype was recorded at least ten times. The chain combines TRBV20-1 with TRBJ2-1, with TRBD1 matching over 8 bases. The germline V gene has CDR1 DFQATT and CDR2 SNEGSKA (reference sequence). This CDR3 is 17 amino acids long. As DNA, the CDR3 is TGCGACCTTCTGCGTGCCAGGGGGCTCCCCATATACAATGAGCAGTTCTTC. Protein sequence: CDLLRARGLPIYNEQFF.

There are many counts of this clonotype. V usage is TRBV6-6 and J usage is TRBJ2-7; D is unclear. This CDR3 spans 13 amino acids. The germline V and J ends were trimmed by 6 bases and 4 bases, with 13 bases remaining between them. Germline V gene sequence: CDR1 MNHNY, CDR2 SVGAGI (reference sequence). In nucleotides, the CDR3 is TGTGCCAGCAGGCCAGGATCCCCGTACGAGCAGTACTTC. Translated: CASRPGSPYEQYF.

Many counts were recorded for this clonotype. The chain carries TRBV5-1 and TRBJ2-6, with D uncertain. This CDR3 comprises 15 residues. Germline V CDR1 and CDR2: SGHRS, YFSETQ. V dropped 4 bases and J dropped 3 bases, with 11 bases sitting between them. CDR3 protein: CASSPGYDGANVLTF. The CDR3 bases are TGCGCCAGCAGCCCAGGTTATGATGGGGCCAACGTCCTGACTTTC.

In this sample, this clonotype turned up many times. V and J are TRBV15 and TRBJ2-3; no reliable D call. Germline V gene lookup returns CDR1 LNHNV and CDR2 YYDKDF (reference sequence). This CDR3 region has 14 residues. Trimming took off 0 bases at V and 2 bases at J, with 6 bases between the two ends. The CDR3 DNA reads TGTGCCACCAGCAGAGATCTCAACACAGATACGCAGTATTTT. This sequence encodes CATSRDLNTDTQYF.

V and J are TRBV10-1 and TRBJ2-1; D is uncertain. This CDR3 comprises 12 residues. V was pared by 7 bases and J by 4 bases, with 8 bases between. Per germline, CDR1 WNHNN and CDR2 SYGVQD (reference sequence). CDR3 in amino acids: CASKYYYNEQFF. CDR3 DNA: TGCGCCAGCAAGTATTATTACAATGAGCAGTTCTTC.

This clonotype was seen many times. The rearrangement joins TRBV2 to TRBJ2-1; D is unresolved. Deletions cut 3 bases from V and 4 bases from J, with 7 bases between. In germline, CDR1 is SNHLY, CDR2 FYNNEI. The CDR3 length is 13 residues. CDR3 DNA sequence: TGTGCCAGCAGTGACCGGCGGTACAATGAGCAGTTCTTC. Encoded protein: CASSDRRYNEQFF.

This clonotype was detected many times. The V gene is TRBV6-1, the J gene TRBJ2-5; 11 bases agree with TRBD2. The CDR3 sequence is 16 residues long. Per the germline V gene, CDR1 is MNHNS and CDR2 is SASEGT. V was pared by 4 bases and J by 4 bases, with 8 bases of the junction left unmatched. The CDR3 loop reads CASSGAILAGVETQYF. DNA for the CDR3: TGTGCCAGCAGTGGGGCTATACTAGCGGGAGTAGAGACCCAGTACTTC.

Details on this clonotype: This could be a read error, since a much larger clone is one nucleotide away. V and J are TRBV6-2 or TRBV6-3 and TRBJ1-5; D is uncertain. Germline V gene data show CDR1 as MNHEY and CDR2 as SVGEGT. V lost 10 bases and J 3 bases, leaving 13 bases between the germline ends. The CDR3 has 13 residues. CDR3 nucleotides: TGTGCCATCAGAAGACGGCACAATCAGCCCCAGCATTTT. Its translation: CAIRRRHNQPQHF.

On this clonotype: A read error is possible here, since a much larger clone lies one base away. This rearrangement joins TRBV24-1 to TRBJ1-1; D is unclear. The CDR3 length is 13 residues. V shed 7 bases and J shed 4 bases, with 12 bases lying between them. Germline CDR1 and CDR2: KGHDR and SFDVKD. The CDR3 spells CATRAALSTEAFF. The CDR3 region has the DNA TGTGCCACCAGGGCAGCGTTGAGCACTGAAGCTTTCTTT.

The rearrangement joins TRBV20-1 to TRBJ2-5; possibly TRBD1 or TRBD2 for D (5 bases each). CDR1 DFQATT and CDR2 SNEGSKA come from the germline V gene (reference sequence). This CDR3 has 16 residues. Trimming removed 0 bases from V and 4 bases from J, with 18 bases in between. In DNA, the CDR3 is TGCAGTGCTAGAGATAGTCGTGGGGGAGCCACAGAGACCCAGTACTTC. It specifies CSARDSRGGATETQYF.

This chain connects TRBV9 to TRBJ2-4; TRBD2 is a possible D gene (6 bases). Per the germline V gene, CDR1 is SGDLS and CDR2 is YYNGEE. The CDR3 has 16 residues. The V gene lost 0 bases and the J gene lost 1 base, with 11 bases spanning the gap. The CDR3 is CASSVEGAGAKNIQYF. The CDR3 region has the DNA TGTGCCAGCAGCGTAGAAGGGGCGGGGGCCAAAAACATTCAGTACTTC.